This T cell receptor beta chain was found in a study of identical twins. Germline CDR1 is SGHRS and CDR2 is YFSETQ. The CDR3 totals 12 residues. The V end lost 0 bases, the J end lost 12 bases, and 10 bases lay between the germline ends. This clonotype was seen only a few times. As yet, its antigen is unknown. Each cDNA held unique molecular identifiers, and template switching gave it a universal primer site. TCRdb re-called the 5' RACE reads through MiXCR, storing one row per CDR3 protein. The data show 500,000 or so distinct CDR3 sequences, 12% to 15% seen once. The study's findings and limits: Where out-of-frame alpha sequences were twin-shared, they showed excess low generation probability. Fewer insertions were carried by abundant cord blood beta clonotypes, but none was seen in memory repertoires.

The same specimen was also included in a second study, on yellow fever vaccine responses in identical twins.

The chain combines TRBV5-1 with TRBJ2-1; D is tentatively TRBD1 or TRBD2 (6 bases each). The TCR comes from a woman between 18 and 30 years old in good health. The sequenced sample consisted of CD4+ T cells sorted from blood. The chain's CDR3 is CASSLDRGRQFF. CDR3 DNA: TGCGCCAGCAGCTTGGACCGGGGGCGGCAGTTCTTC. Based on the CDR3 plus reference TRBV5-1 and TRBJ2-1, the full variable domain is KAGVTQTPRYLIKTRGQQVTLSCSPISGHRSVSWYQQTPGQGLQFLFEYFSETQRNKGNFPGRFSGRQFSNSRSEMNVSTLELGDSALYLCASSLDRGRQFFGPGTRLTVL.